This T cell receptor (beta chain) emerged from a study of coeliac disease. Study summary: Coeliac patients had active, refractory type I, or gluten-free-diet-controlled disease.

Only in-frame clones appear in the TCRdb table, and some are missing; sequencing was by immunoSEQ multiplex PCR. The sample records roughly 3,100 clones, roughly 70% being singletons. Study results and limitations: Lower clonality than controls marked TRB and TRG repertoires from active celiac intraepithelial and lamina propria samples.

Deletions cut 7 bases from V and 6 bases from J, with 19 bases between. The length of the CDR3 is 15 residues. CDR1 and CDR2 (germline): MNHEY, SVGAGI. Comment on this clone: Its specificity is unknown.

Sequencing was done on a sample of intraepithelial lymphocytes from the gut. This sequence was found in a man aged 18 to 30 with celiac disease on a gluten-free diet. The rearrangement uses TRBV6-5 and TRBJ2-1; weak D call: TRBD1 (7 bases). For the CDR3, the DNA is TGTGCCAGCAACCCCCTTAGGCAGGGGGGCAATGAGCAGTTCTTC. Its translation: CASNPLRQGGNEQFF.